The 26 T cell receptor beta chains in this list originate from one sample, sequenced in a study of CD8 T cells in Susac syndrome. The RNA, roughly 0.5 to 1 ug, was put through reverse transcription using random hexamers. Each CDR3 protein is one row after TCRdb ran MiXCR on the immunoSEQ multiplex PCR reads. The sample has 120,000 or so distinct CDR3 sequences; around 94% are singletons. Sequencing was done on a sample of CD4+ T cells from PBMCs. The receptor source for this set is a human donor with multiple sclerosis.

V and J are TRBV6-5 and TRBJ2-7; 10 bases agree with TRBD1. V lost 6 bases to trimming and J lost 4 bases; unmatched junction nucleotides: 9. Germline CDR1 and CDR2: MNHEY and SVGAGI. The CDR3 runs 15 residues. CDR3 in amino acids: CASSYPGQGSYEQYF. CDR3 bases: TGTGCCAGCAGCTACCCGGGACAGGGGAGTTACGAGCAGTACTTC.

The chain combines TRBV5-1 with TRBJ2-7, with 8 bases aligning to TRBD1. Trimming took 4 bases from V and 4 from J; bases not matched to a gene: 4. The CDR3 runs to 13 residues. In germline, CDR1 is SGHRS, CDR2 YFSETQ. CDR3 nucleotides: TGCGCCAGCAGCCCCCAGGGGGCTTACGAGCAGTACTTC. Translating it yields CASSPQGAYEQYF.

CDR3 region: CSVDSGVTPDTQYF. As DNA, the CDR3 is TGCAGCGTTGACAGCGGGGTTACCCCAGATACGCAGTATTTT. The chain carries TRBV29-1 and TRBJ2-3; TRBD2 matches at 7 bases. From germline, CDR1 is SQVTM and CDR2 ANQGSEA. V shed 3 bases and J 4 bases; nucleotides not matched to a gene: 7. The CDR3 length is 14 residues.

The chain is built from TRBV12-3 or TRBV12-4 and TRBJ2-1; TRBD1 might be the D (5 bases). V gave up 5 bases and J gave up 9 bases, with 8 bases separating them. The CDR3 consists of 11 residues. DNA for the CDR3: TGTGCCAGCAGTCTCACAGGTGAGCAGTTCTTC. This sequence encodes CASSLTGEQFF.

The chain carries TRBV5-4 and TRBJ2-1, with 11 positions matching TRBD1. Germline CDR1 and CDR2: SGHNT and YYREEE (reference sequence). V shed 6 bases, J shed 3 bases, and the junction held 8 bases outside the gene matches. CDR3 length: 16 amino acids. CDR3 region: CASTPAGTGGYNEQFF. The CDR3 DNA reads TGTGCCAGCACCCCGGCCGGGACAGGGGGCTACAATGAGCAGTTCTTC.

CDR3 amino acids: CASSLDNLYEQYF. The DNA for the CDR3 is TGTGCCAGCAGCTTGGACAACCTTTACGAGCAGTACTTC. V gene TRBV13 combines with J gene TRBJ2-7; a possible D gene is TRBD1 (5 bases). From germline, CDR1 is PRHDT and CDR2 FYEKMQ (reference sequence). The CDR3 loop spans 13 amino acids. V lost 3 bases, J lost 4 bases, and 10 bases lay in between.

This CDR3 reads CASSLEGHIGREQFF. For the CDR3, the DNA is TGTGCCAGCAGCTTGGAGGGCCATATCGGTAGAGAGCAGTTCTTC. V and J are TRBV11-2 and TRBJ2-1; possible D gene TRBD2, 6 bases. The CDR3 sequence is 15 residues long. Germline V gives CDR1 SGHAT, CDR2 FQNNGV. Between the trimmed V and J ends, which lost 3 bases and 10 bases, there was a span of 19 bases.

In this sample, this clonotype turned up once. This chain uses TRBV3-1 with TRBJ1-5; a possible D gene is TRBD1 (5 bases). The CDR3 is 13 residues long. Germline V gives CDR1 LGHDT, CDR2 YNNKEL (reference sequence). The V and J ends lost 4 bases and 11 bases respectively, with 15 bases between them. CDR3 amino acids: CASSLSSGTAQHF. The CDR3 DNA follows: TGTGCCAGCAGCCTATCCAGTGGGACGGCCCAGCATTTT.

The chain couples TRBV14 to TRBJ1-1, with a weak D call TRBD1 (5 bases). The CDR3 covers 15 residues. V was trimmed by 6 bases and J by 4 bases, leaving 18 bases between them. The germline V gene has CDR1 SGHDN and CDR2 FVKESK. CDR3 coding DNA: TGTGCCAGCAGTCGCCCCCAGGGCGCGAGCACTGAAGCTTTCTTT. Amino acids: CASSRPQGASTEAFF.

In this sample, this clonotype turned up once. This rearrangement joins TRBV5-4 to TRBJ1-2; 8 positions agree with TRBD1. The germline V gene has CDR1 SGHNT and CDR2 YYREEE (reference sequence). CDR3 length: 16 residues. V trimming: 4 bases; J trimming: 8 bases; junction bases outside the gene matches: 16. CDR3 in amino acids: CASSVTGAGLPIGYTF. As DNA, the CDR3 is TGTGCCAGCAGCGTGACAGGGGCCGGGCTTCCCATCGGCTACACCTTC. Together with reference TRBV5-4 and TRBJ1-2, the CDR3 gives the full variable domain: ETGVTQSPTHLIKTRGQQVTLRCSSQSGHNTVSWYQQALGQGPQFIFQYYREEENGRGNFPPRFSGLQFPNYSSELNVNALELDDSALYLCASSVTGAGLPIGYTFGSGTRLTVV.

The CDR3 spells CASSQRVDYATQWYF. In DNA form, the CDR3 reads TGTGCCAGCAGCCAGAGAGTCGACTACGCGACTCAGTGGTATTTT. The chain carries TRBV14 and TRBJ2-3, with D perhaps TRBD2 (5 bases). Germline V gene sequence: CDR1 SGHDN, CDR2 FVKESK. The CDR3 loop spans 15 amino acids. Trimming shortened V by 3 bases and J by 14 bases, and 24 bases separated the two germline ends.

V is TRBV19 and J is TRBJ1-5, with TRBD1 matching 8 bases. Trimming took 5 bases from V and 5 from J; bases not matched to a gene: 5. The length of the CDR3 is 14 residues. Per the germline V gene, CDR1 is LNHDA and CDR2 is SQIVND (reference sequence). CDR3 residues: CASSPDREDQPQHF. As DNA, the CDR3 is TGTGCCAGTAGTCCGGACAGGGAGGATCAGCCCCAGCATTTT.

The chain uses TRBV12-3 or TRBV12-4 and TRBJ1-6; 8 positions match TRBD1. There are 15 residues in the CDR3. J gave up 6 bases and V 5 bases, and 6 bases lay outside the gene matches. As DNA, the CDR3 is TGTGCCAGCAGTCCCCAGGGGGCGGCTAATTCACCCCTCCACTTT. It is translated as CASSPQGAANSPLHF.

V usage is TRBV6-6 and J usage is TRBJ1-2; perhaps TRBD1 as D (5 bases). The CDR3 sequence is 15 residues long. Per the germline V gene, CDR1 is MNHNY and CDR2 is SVGAGI (reference sequence). Trimming shortened V by 2 bases and J by 6 bases, and 16 bases separated the two germline ends. The CDR3 DNA follows: TGTGCCAGCAGTTACCCTGATCAGGGATCGCATGGCTACACCTTC. It encodes CASSYPDQGSHGYTF.

This chain connects TRBV7-9 to TRBJ2-5, with TRBD1 matching 8 bases. Unmatched junction bases numbered 13, after V lost 6 bases and J lost 4 bases. The length of the CDR3 is 16 residues. Germline V lookup: CDR1 SEHNR, CDR2 FQNEAQ (reference sequence). CDR3 DNA: TGTGCCAGCAGACCAGTGACAGGGGTTCGTGGAGAGACCCAGTACTTC. This codes for CASRPVTGVRGETQYF.

V usage is TRBV20-1 and J usage is TRBJ1-5; 10 bases agree with TRBD1. J was trimmed by 7 bases and V by 0 bases; bases with no gene match: 6. Germline CDR1 is DFQATT and CDR2 is SNEGSKA (reference sequence). CDR3 length: 15 amino acids. The CDR3: CSARDLTGGGQPQHF. CDR3 DNA: TGCAGTGCTAGAGATTTGACAGGGGGCGGACAGCCCCAGCATTTT.

Concerning this clonotype: The junction differs from germline at one of its ends, possibly a read error. This chain joins TRBV7-7 and TRBJ2-1; no definite D call. The CDR3 consists of 15 residues. Germline loops: CDR1 SSHAT, CDR2 FNYEAQ (reference sequence). The CDR3 region is CASSLEVAPGDEQFF. The CDR3 nucleotides read TGTGCTAGCAGCTTAGAAGTGGCCCCTGGGGATGAGCAGTTCTTC.

The rearrangement joins TRBV6-2 or TRBV6-3 to TRBJ2-1, with 9 bases aligning to TRBD2. V gave up 0 bases and J gave up 8 bases; unmatched junction bases: 11. Germline lookup yields CDR1 MNHEY and CDR2 SVGEGT. The CDR3 is made up of 17 amino acids. CDR3 coding DNA: TGTGCCAGCAGTTACTCGATTAGCGGGGGCCCAATCGATGAGCAGTTCTTC. It codes for CASSYSISGGPIDEQFF.

The gene calls are TRBV5-1 and TRBJ2-7; TRBD2 matches 9 bases. Trimming took 4 bases from V and 7 from J; bases not matched to a gene: 15. This CDR3 has 16 amino acids. Germline-derived CDR1 and CDR2 are SGHRS and YFSETQ. DNA for the CDR3: TGCGCCAGCAGCCCCACCTCTCTAGCGGGAAGCGGTGAGCAGTACTTC. As protein: CASSPTSLAGSGEQYF.

The rearrangement joins TRBV7-6 to TRBJ2-5, with TRBD2 identical over 12 bases. There are 20 residues in the CDR3. V shed 1 base and J 5 bases; nucleotides not matched to a gene: 17. CDR1 is SGHVS and CDR2 is FNYEAQ in the germline V gene. CDR3 in DNA: TGTGCCAGCAGCTTAGGGTTGACTAGCGGGAGCCCCACGGGAGCGGAGACCCAGTACTTC. It translates to CASSLGLTSGSPTGAETQYF.

The CDR3 DNA follows: TGTGCCTGGAGCGCAGGGGTGGGGGAGCAGTACTTC. This encodes CAWSAGVGEQYF. The V call is TRBV30, the J call TRBJ2-7; TRBD1 is a possible D gene (6 bases). V lost 3 bases and J lost 7, with 13 bases in between. Germline CDR1 GTSNPN, CDR2 SVGIG (reference sequence). The CDR3 totals 12 residues.

V and J are TRBV12-3 or TRBV12-4 and TRBJ1-2; D unclear. The CDR3 covers 13 residues. The V and J ends lost 3 bases and 4 bases respectively, with 9 bases between them. The CDR3 nucleotides read TGTGCCAGCAGTTTGGAGGGTCCCTATGGCTACACCTTC. This gives the protein CASSLEGPYGYTF.

The rearrangement links TRBV2 to TRBJ1-5, with 8 bases that match TRBD1. From germline, CDR1 is SNHLY and CDR2 FYNNEI. The V segment lost 4 bases and the J segment 3 bases; nucleotides outside the gene matches: 5. The CDR3 covers 15 residues. The CDR3: CASSGGQGNNQPQHF. CDR3 sequence (DNA): TGTGCCAGCAGTGGCGGACAGGGAAACAATCAGCCCCAGCATTTT. Drawing the rest from reference TRBV2 and TRBJ1-5, the complete variable domain is EPEVTQTPSHQVTQMGQEVILRCVPISNHLYFYWYRQILGQKVEFLVSFYNNEISEKSEIFDDQFSVERPDGSNFTLKIRSTKLEDSAMYFCASSGGQGNNQPQHFGDGTRLSIL.

The rearrangement joins TRBV6-6 to TRBJ2-2; a possible D gene is TRBD1 (6 bases). V dropped 6 bases and J dropped 6 bases, with 11 bases sitting between them. Germline V gene data show CDR1 as MNHNY and CDR2 as SVGAGI (reference sequence). This CDR3 region has 13 residues. DNA for the CDR3: TGTGCCAGCAGACCGAGGGGGTCCGGGGAGCTGTTTTTT. It is translated as CASRPRGSGELFF.

The chain carries TRBV7-9 and TRBJ2-5, with D possibly TRBD2 on 5 matching bases. The CDR3 spans 13 residues. CDR1 and CDR2 from the germline V gene are SEHNR and FQNEAQ (reference sequence). Trimming removed 7 bases from V and 0 bases from J, with 9 bases in between. CDR3 in DNA: TGTGCCAGCATCCGGACTGACCAAGAGACCCAGTACTTC. This sequence encodes CASIRTDQETQYF.

This chain connects TRBV9 to TRBJ2-1; 10 positions agree with TRBD2. Germline values: CDR1 SGDLS, CDR2 YYNGEE. CDR3 size: 16 residues. V shed 2 bases and J 5 bases; nucleotides not matched to a gene: 7. DNA of the CDR3: TGTGCCAGCAGCGTTCACCCGGGACTAGCGAACAATGAGCAGTTCTTC. This gives the protein CASSVHPGLANNEQFF.